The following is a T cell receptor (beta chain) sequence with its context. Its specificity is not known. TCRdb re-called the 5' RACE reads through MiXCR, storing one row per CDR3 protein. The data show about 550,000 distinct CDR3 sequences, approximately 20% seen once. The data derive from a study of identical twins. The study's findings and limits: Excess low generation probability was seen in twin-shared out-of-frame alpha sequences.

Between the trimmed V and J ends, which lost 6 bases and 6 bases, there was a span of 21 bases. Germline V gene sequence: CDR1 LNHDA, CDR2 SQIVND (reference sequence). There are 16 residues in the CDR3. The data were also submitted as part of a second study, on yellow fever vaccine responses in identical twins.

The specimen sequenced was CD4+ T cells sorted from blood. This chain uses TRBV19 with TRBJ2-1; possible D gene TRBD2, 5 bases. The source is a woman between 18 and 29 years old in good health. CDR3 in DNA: TGTGCCAGTAGCGGAGGACTGGCGCAACACCTCAATGAGCAGTTCTTC. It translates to CASSGGLAQHLNEQFF. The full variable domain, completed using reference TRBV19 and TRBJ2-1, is DGGITQSPKYLFRKEGQNVTLSCEQNLNHDAMYWYRQDPGQGLRLIYYSQIVNDFQKGDIAEGYSVSREKKESFPLTVTSAQKNPTAFYLCASSGGLAQHLNEQFFGPGTRLTVL.